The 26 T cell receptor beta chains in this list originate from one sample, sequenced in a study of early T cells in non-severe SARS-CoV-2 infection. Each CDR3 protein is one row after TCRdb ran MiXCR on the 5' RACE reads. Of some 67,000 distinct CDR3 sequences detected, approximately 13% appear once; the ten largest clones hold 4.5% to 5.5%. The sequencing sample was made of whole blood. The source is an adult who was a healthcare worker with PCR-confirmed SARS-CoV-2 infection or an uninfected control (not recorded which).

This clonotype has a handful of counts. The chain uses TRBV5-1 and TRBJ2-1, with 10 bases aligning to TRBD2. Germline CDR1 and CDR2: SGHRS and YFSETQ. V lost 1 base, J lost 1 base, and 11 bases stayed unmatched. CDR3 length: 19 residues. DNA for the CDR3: TGCGCCAGCAGCTTGCCGAGCCCCGGACTAGCGGCTTCCTACAATGAGCAGTTCTTC. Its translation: CASSLPSPGLAASYNEQFF. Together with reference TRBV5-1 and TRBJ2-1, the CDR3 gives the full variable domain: KAGVTQTPRYLIKTRGQQVTLSCSPISGHRSVSWYQQTPGQGLQFLFEYFSETQRNKGNFPGRFSGRQFSNSRSEMNVSTLELGDSALYLCASSLPSPGLAASYNEQFFGPGTRLTVL.

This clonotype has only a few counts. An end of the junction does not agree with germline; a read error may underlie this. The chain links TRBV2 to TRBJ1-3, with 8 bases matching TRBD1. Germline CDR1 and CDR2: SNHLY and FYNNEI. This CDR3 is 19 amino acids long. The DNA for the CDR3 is TGTGCCAGCAGCGAAAGGCGGCGGAACAGGGGGATCTCTAGAAACACCATATATTTT. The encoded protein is CASSERRRNRGISRNTIYF.

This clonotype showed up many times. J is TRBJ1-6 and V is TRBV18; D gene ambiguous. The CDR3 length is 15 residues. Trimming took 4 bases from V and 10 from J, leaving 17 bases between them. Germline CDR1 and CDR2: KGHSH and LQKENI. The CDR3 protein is CASSLTDEGKSPLHF. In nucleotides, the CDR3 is TGTGCCAGCTCACTAACAGATGAAGGAAAGTCACCCCTCCACTTT.

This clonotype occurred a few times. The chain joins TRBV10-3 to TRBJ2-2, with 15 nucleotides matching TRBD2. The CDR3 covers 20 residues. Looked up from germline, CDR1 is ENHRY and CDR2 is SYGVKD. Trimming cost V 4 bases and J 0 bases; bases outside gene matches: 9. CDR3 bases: TGTGCCATCAGTGGTCCCCCGGGACTAGCGGGAGGCGCGAACACCGGGGAGCTGTTTTTT. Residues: CAISGPPGLAGGANTGELFF.

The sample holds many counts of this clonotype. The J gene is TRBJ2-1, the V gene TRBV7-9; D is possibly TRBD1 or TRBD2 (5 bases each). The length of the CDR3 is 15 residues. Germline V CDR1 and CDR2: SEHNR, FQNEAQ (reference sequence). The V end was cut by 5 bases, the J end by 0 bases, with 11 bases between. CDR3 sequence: CASSPRDHSYNEQFF. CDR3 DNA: TGTGCCAGCAGCCCCCGGGACCACTCCTACAATGAGCAGTTCTTC.

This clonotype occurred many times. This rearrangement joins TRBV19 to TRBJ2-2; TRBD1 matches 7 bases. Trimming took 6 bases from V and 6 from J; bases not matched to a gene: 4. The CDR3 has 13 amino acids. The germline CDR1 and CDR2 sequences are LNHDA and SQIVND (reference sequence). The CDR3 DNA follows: TGTGCCAGTAGAAAACAGGGGTCCGGGGAGCTGTTTTTT. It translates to CASRKQGSGELFF.

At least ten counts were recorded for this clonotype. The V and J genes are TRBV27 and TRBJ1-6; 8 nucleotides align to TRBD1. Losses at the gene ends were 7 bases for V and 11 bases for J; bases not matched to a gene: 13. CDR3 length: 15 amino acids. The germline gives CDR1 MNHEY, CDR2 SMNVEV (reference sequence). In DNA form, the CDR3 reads TGTGCCAGCAACTTAAAGTCGTCAGGGGGCCCACCCCTCCACTTT. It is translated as CASNLKSSGGPPLHF.

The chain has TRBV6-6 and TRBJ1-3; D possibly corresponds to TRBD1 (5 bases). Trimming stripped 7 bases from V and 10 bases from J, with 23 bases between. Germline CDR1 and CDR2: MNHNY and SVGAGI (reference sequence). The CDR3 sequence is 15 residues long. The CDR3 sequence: CASTRGTGDYSTIYF. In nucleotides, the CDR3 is TGTGCCAGCACCCGAGGCACGGGGGATTACAGTACCATATATTTT.

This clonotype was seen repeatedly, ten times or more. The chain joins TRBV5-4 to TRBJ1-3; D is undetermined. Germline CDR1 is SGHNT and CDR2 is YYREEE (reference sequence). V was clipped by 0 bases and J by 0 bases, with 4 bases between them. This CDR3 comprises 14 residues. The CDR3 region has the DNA TGTGCCAGCAGCTTGGGTGTCTCTGGAAACACCATATATTTT. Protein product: CASSLGVSGNTIYF.

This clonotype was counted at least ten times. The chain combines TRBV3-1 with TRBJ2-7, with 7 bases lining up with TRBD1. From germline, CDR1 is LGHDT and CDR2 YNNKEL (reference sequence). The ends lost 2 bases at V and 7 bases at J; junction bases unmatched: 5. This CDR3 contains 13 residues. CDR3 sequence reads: CASSQRGLFEQYF. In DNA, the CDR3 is TGTGCCAGCAGCCAAAGGGGGCTGTTTGAGCAGTACTTC.

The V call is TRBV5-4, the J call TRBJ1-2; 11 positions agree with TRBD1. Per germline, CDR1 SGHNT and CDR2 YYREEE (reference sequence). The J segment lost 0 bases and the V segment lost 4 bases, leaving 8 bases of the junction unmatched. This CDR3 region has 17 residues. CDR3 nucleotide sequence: TGTGCCAGCAGCCCGGGACAGGGGGATGGAGCTAACTATGGCTACACCTTC. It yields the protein CASSPGQGDGANYGYTF.

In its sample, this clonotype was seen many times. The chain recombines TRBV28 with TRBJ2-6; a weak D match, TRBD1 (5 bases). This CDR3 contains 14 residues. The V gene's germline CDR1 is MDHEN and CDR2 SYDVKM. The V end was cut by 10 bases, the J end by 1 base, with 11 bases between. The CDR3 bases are TGTGCCACAAAAAGGGGTTCTGGGGCCAACGTCCTGACTTTC. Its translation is CATKRGSGANVLTF.

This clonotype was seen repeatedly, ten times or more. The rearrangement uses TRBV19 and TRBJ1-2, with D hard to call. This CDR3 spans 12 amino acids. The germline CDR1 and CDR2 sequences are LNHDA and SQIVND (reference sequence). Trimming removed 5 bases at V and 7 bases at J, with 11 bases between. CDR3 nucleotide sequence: TGTGCCAGTAGTGGTCTTCCGGGTGGCTACACCTTC. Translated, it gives CASSGLPGGYTF.

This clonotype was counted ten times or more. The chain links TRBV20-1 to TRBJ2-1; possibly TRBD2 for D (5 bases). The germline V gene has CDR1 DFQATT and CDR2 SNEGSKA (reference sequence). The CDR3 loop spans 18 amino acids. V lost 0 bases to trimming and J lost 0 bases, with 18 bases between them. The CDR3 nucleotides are TGCAGTGCTAGAGAGGGCGGAGGACGGAGAAGCTCCTACAATGAGCAGTTCTTC. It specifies CSAREGGGRRSSYNEQFF.

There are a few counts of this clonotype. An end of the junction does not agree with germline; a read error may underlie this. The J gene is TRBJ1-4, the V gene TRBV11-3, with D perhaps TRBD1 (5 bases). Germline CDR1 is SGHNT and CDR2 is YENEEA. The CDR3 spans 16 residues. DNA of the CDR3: TGTGCCAGCAGCCTAGACAGCGCTTCAACTAATGAAAAACTGTTTTTT. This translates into CASSLDSASTNEKLFF. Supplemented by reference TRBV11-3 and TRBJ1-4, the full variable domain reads EAGVVQSPRYKIIEKKQPVAFWCNPISGHNTLYWYLQNLGQGPELLIRYENEEAVDDSQLPKDRFSAERLKGVDSTLKIQPAELGDSAVYLCASSLDSASTNEKLFFGSGTQLSVL.

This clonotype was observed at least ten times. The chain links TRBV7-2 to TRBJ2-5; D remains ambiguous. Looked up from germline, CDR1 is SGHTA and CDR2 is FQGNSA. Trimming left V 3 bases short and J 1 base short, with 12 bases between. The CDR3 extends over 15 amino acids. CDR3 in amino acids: CASSFGRVLQETQYF. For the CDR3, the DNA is TGTGCCAGCAGCTTCGGAAGAGTTCTCCAAGAGACCCAGTACTTC.

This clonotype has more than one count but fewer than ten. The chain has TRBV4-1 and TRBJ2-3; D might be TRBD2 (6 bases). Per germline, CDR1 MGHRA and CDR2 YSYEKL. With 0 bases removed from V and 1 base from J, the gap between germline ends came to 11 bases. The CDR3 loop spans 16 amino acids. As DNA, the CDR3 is TGCGCCAGCAGCCAAGACGACTTAGCGGGCACAGATACGCAGTATTTT. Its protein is CASSQDDLAGTDTQYF.

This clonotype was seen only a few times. The DNA of the CDR3 is TGTGCCAGCTCCTCGGGCAGGGGGCTTGAGACCCAGTACTTC. Its protein is CASSSGRGLETQYF. The chain uses TRBV7-2 and TRBJ2-5; 8 bases fit TRBD1. The CDR3 covers 14 residues. The J segment lost 5 bases and the V segment lost 8 bases, leaving 10 bases of the junction unmatched. Germline V gene sequence: CDR1 SGHTA, CDR2 FQGNSA.

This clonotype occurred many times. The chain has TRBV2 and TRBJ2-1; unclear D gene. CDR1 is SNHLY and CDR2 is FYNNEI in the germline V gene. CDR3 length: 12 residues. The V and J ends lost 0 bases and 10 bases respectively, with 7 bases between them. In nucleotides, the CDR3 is TGTGCCAGCAGTGAAGCAGCCCCAGAGCAGTTCTTC. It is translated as CASSEAAPEQFF.

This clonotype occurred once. The CDR3 loop reads CASSVAGGSRTDTQYF. CDR3 nucleotides: TGTGCCAGCAGCGTAGCCGGCGGGAGCCGCACAGATACGCAGTATTTT. The chain joins TRBV9 to TRBJ2-3; 7 bases fit TRBD2. V lost 0 bases to trimming and J lost 1 base; unmatched junction nucleotides: 5. The CDR3 sequence is 16 residues long. The germline V gene encodes CDR1 SGDLS and CDR2 YYNGEE.

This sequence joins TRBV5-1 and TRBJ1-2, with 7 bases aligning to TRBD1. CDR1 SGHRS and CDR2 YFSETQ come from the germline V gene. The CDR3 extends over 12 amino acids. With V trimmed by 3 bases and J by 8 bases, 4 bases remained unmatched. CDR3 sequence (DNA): TGCGCCAGCAGCTCAACAGGGGACGGCTACACCTTC. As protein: CASSSTGDGYTF.

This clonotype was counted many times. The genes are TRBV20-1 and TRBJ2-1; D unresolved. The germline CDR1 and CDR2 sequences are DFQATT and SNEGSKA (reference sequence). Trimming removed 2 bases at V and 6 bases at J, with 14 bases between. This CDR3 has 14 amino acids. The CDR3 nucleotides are TGCAGTGCTAGAACTCCTTATCGGTCCAATGAGCAGTTCTTC. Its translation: CSARTPYRSNEQFF.

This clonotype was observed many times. For the CDR3, the DNA is TGTGCCAGCAGTCGGACCATATCGGGTAATCAGCCCCAGCATTTT. Translated: CASSRTISGNQPQHF. The V and J genes are TRBV6-2 or TRBV6-3 and TRBJ1-5; the D is unclear. V was trimmed by 5 bases and J by 4 bases, leaving 15 bases between them. The CDR3 is 15 amino acids. Germline loops: CDR1 MNHEY, CDR2 SVGEGT.

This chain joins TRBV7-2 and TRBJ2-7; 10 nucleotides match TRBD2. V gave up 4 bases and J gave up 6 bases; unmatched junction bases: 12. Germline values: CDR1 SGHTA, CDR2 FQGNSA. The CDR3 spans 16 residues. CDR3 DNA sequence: TGTGCCAGCAGCTCCACGGGACTAGCGACCCGCTTCGAGCAGTACTTC. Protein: CASSSTGLATRFEQYF.

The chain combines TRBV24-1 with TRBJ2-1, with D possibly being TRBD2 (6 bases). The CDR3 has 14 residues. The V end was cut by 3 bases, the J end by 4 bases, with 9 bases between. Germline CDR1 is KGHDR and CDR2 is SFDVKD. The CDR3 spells CATSDAGRYNEQFF. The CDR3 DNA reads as TGTGCCACCAGTGATGCGGGGAGATACAATGAGCAGTTCTTC.

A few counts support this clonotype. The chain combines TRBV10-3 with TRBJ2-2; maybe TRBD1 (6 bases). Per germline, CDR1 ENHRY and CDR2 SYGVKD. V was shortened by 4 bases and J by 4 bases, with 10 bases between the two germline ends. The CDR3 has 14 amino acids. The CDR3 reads CAISGGPSTGELFF. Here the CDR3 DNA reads TGTGCCATCAGTGGGGGGCCGAGCACCGGGGAGCTGTTTTTT.